A single sample gave rise to the 10 T cell receptor beta chains below, sequenced in a study of T cell repertoires in ileal Crohn's disease (dated by TCRdb to the late 2010s). The library was made by the immunoSEQ multiplex PCR assay. As stored in TCRdb, this immuneACCESS dataset retains in-frame rearrangements with V and J assigned. A fraction of the clones does not appear; measured against another copy, unresolved V genes explain less than half of the discrepancy, and the remainder lacks a known reason. Across this sample there are over 15,000 clones, with 75% to 90% seen only once. 10% of the sample lies in the top ten. Material: ileal tissue. The receptor set was obtained from an adult with Crohn's disease.

In regard to this clone: The junction shows a germline mismatch at one end, possibly a read error. The chain recombines TRBV7-3 with TRBJ2-7, with D tentatively TRBD1 (6 bases). Germline CDR1 and CDR2: SGHTA and FQGTGA. The CDR3 loop spans 15 amino acids. CDR3 sequence (DNA): TGTGCCTGCAGAGAAGGGACACCATCCTACTACGAGCAGTACTTC. Translating gives CACREGTPSYYEQYF.

The gene calls are TRBV4-1 and TRBJ1-1; the match to TRBD1 covers 8 bases. V was clipped by 2 bases and J by 0 bases; unmatched bases: 11. The CDR3 is made up of 18 amino acids. Germline values: CDR1 MGHRA, CDR2 YSYEKL. CDR3 loop: CASSQPTLRGHVNTEAFF. The CDR3 bases are TGCGCCAGCAGCCAACCCACCCTCAGGGGGCATGTGAACACTGAAGCTTTCTTT.

The chain has TRBV4-3 and TRBJ2-5, with 7 bases that match TRBD1. After removal of 1 base from V and 4 bases from J, the junction contained 6 bases not matched to a gene. Germline V gives CDR1 LGHNA, CDR2 YSLEER. The CDR3 contains 15 residues. The CDR3 region is CASSQVGDRGETQYF. The CDR3 coding sequence is TGCGCCAGCAGCCAAGTTGGGGACAGAGGAGAGACCCAGTACTTC.

The CDR3: CASSIRVDNSPLHF. CDR3 DNA sequence: TGTGCCAGCAGTATCAGGGTCGATAATTCACCCCTCCACTTT. The rearrangement links TRBV6-5 to TRBJ1-6, with D possibly matching TRBD1 (5 bases). The CDR3 length is 14 residues. The germline V and J ends were trimmed by 5 bases and 5 bases, with 10 bases remaining between them. Germline CDR1 reads MNHEY; CDR2 reads SVGAGI.

The CDR3 DNA reads as TGTGCCATCAGCGCCGACAGCTCCGCTACACACGAGCAGTACTTC. This gives the protein CAISADSSATHEQYF. The chain employs TRBV10-3 and TRBJ2-7; possible D gene TRBD1, 5 bases. This CDR3 contains 15 residues. Germline CDR1 and CDR2: ENHRY and SYGVKD. V lost 6 bases to trimming and J lost 5 bases, with 20 bases between them.

J is TRBJ1-6 and V is TRBV7-4; tentative D call: TRBD1 (5 bases). The ends were cut back, 9 bases at V and 5 bases at J, with 26 bases in the middle. Germline CDR1 SGHVT, CDR2 SQSDAQ. CDR3 size: 18 residues. The CDR3 region is CASFFPGATIWHNSPLHF. The CDR3 DNA is TGTGCCAGTTTTTTCCCTGGGGCGACAATCTGGCATAATTCACCCCTCCACTTT.

This clone was detected only a few times. The genes are TRBV30 and TRBJ1-1; 7 bases match TRBD1. V was clipped by 4 bases and J by 4 bases; unmatched bases: 6. Germline V gene lookup returns CDR1 GTSNPN and CDR2 SVGIG (reference sequence). The CDR3 is 13 residues long. CDR3 DNA: TGTGCCTGGAAGACAGGGTCCCCCACTGAAGCTTTCTTT. It yields the protein CAWKTGSPTEAFF.

The V and J genes are TRBV4-1 and TRBJ2-1; D not certain. Trimming took off 5 bases at V and 2 bases at J, with 13 bases between the two ends. The V gene's germline CDR1 is MGHRA and CDR2 YSYEKL. CDR3 size: 15 residues. CDR3 loop: CASSYSPGPYNEQFF. In DNA, the CDR3 is TGCGCCAGCAGCTACTCCCCTGGGCCCTACAATGAGCAGTTCTTC.

J is TRBJ2-1 and V is TRBV27, with D possibly being TRBD2 (5 bases). The CDR3 is made up of 13 amino acids. V was clipped by 5 bases and J by 8 bases, with 13 bases between them. Germline V gene lookup returns CDR1 MNHEY and CDR2 SMNVEV (reference sequence). CDR3 coding DNA: TGTGCCAGCAGTACCGCGCTCGGGGATGAGCAGTTCTTC. As protein: CASSTALGDEQFF.

The gene calls are TRBV7-8 and TRBJ2-7; weak D call: TRBD1 (6 bases). The CDR3 is made up of 15 amino acids. The V end lost 5 bases, the J end lost 2 bases, and 16 bases lay between the germline ends. In germline, CDR1 is SGHVS, CDR2 FQNEAQ. CDR3 amino acids: CASSNPGVGTYEQYF. The CDR3 bases are TGTGCCAGCAGCAACCCAGGGGTTGGAACCTACGAGCAGTACTTC. Based on the CDR3 plus reference TRBV7-8 and TRBJ2-7, the full variable domain is GAGVSQSPRYKVAKRGQDVALRCDPISGHVSLFWYQQALGQGPEFLTYFQNEAQLDKSGLPSDRFFAERPEGSVSTLKIQRTQQEDSAVYLCASSNPGVGTYEQYFGPGTRLTVT.